The source of this TCR beta chain is a study of immune cell composition in non-small cell lung cancer. Repertoires were generated with immunoSEQ multiplex PCR, while TCRdb's copy carries only in-frame clones and drops some. Of roughly 3,500 clones detected, around four fifths appear once; the ten largest clones hold around 39%. Study-wide results and limits: Overall clonality, unlike maximal tumour-associated clone frequency, did not predict TIL reactivity.

This clone was observed a few times. The target antigen is unknown. Trimming took 6 bases from V and 10 from J; bases not matched to a gene: 13. Germline V CDR1 and CDR2: SNHLY, FYNNEI. The CDR3 extends over 14 amino acids. The chain carries TRBV2 and TRBJ1-2; TRBD1 aligns across 8 bases. Sequencing was carried out using lung tumor tissue. This clonotype was obtained from a human donor with non-small cell lung cancer. The CDR3 is CASSKGQVISVYTF. The CDR3 nucleotides are TGTGCCAGCAGCAAGGGACAGGTGATATCAGTCTACACCTTC.